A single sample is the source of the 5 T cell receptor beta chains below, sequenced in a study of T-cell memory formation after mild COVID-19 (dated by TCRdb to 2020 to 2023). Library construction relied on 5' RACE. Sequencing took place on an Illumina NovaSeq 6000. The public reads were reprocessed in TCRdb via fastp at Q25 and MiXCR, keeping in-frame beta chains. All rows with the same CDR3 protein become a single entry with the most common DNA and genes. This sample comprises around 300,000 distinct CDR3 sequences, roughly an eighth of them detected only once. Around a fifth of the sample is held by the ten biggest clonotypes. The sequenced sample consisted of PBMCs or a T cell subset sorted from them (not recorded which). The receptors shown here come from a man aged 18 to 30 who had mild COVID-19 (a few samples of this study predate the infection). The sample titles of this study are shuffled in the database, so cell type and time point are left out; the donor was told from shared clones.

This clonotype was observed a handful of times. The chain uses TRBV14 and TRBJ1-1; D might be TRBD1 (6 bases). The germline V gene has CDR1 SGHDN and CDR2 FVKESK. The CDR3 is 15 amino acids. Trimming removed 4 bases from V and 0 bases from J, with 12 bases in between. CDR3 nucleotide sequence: TGTGCCAGCAGCCGATTAACAGGGTTGAACACTGAAGCTTTCTTT. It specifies CASSRLTGLNTEAFF.

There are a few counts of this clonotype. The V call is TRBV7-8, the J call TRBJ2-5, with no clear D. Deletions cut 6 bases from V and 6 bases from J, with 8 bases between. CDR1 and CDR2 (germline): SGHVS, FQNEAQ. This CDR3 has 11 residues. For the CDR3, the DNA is TGTGCCAGCAGTCTAGTGCAGACCCAGTACTTC. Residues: CASSLVQTQYF.

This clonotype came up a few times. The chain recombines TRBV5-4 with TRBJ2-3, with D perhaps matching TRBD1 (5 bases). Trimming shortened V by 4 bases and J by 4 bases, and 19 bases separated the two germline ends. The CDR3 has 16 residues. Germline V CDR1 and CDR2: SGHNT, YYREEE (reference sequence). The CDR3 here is CASSPSGTGGADTQYF. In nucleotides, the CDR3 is TGTGCCAGCAGCCCCTCAGGAACAGGTGGGGCAGATACGCAGTATTTT.

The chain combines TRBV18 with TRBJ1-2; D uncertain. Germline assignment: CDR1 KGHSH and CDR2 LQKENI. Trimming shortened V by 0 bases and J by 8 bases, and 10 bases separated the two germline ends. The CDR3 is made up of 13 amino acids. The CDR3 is CASSPPESWGYTF. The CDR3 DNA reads TGTGCCAGCTCACCACCGGAATCATGGGGCTACACCTTC. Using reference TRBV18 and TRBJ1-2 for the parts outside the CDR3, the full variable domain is NAGVMQNPRHLVRRRGQEARLRCSPMKGHSHVYWYRQLPEEGLKFMVYLQKENIIDESGMPKERFSAEFPKEGPSILRIQQVVRGDSAAYFCASSPPESWGYTFGSGTRLTVV.

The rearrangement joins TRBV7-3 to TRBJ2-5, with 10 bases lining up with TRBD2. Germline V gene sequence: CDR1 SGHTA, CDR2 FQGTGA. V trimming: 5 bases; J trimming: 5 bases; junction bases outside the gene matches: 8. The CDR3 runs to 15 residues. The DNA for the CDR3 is TGTGCCAGCAGCGAGCGGGGGGGCCTCCGGGAGACCCAGTACTTC. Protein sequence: CASSERGGLRETQYF.